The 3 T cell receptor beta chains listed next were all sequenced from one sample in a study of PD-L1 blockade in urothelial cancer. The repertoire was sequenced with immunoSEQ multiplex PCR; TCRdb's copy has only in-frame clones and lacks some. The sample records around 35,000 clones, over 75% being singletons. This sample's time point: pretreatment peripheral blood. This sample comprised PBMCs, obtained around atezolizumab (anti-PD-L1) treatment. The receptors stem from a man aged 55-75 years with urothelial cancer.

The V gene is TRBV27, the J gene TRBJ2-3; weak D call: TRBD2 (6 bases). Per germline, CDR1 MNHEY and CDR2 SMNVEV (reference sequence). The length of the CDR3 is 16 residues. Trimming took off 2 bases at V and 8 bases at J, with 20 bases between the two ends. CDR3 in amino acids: CASSLTGTDVAGTQYF. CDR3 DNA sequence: TGTGCCAGCAGTTTAACCGGGACTGACGTGGCGGGTACGCAGTATTTT.

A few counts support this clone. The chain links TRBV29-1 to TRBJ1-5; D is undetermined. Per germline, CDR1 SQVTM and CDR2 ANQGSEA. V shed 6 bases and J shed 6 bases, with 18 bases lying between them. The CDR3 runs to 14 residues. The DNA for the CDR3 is TGCAGCGTGGCCCTGGGTGGAGTAGGTCAGCCCCAGCATTTT. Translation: CSVALGGVGQPQHF.

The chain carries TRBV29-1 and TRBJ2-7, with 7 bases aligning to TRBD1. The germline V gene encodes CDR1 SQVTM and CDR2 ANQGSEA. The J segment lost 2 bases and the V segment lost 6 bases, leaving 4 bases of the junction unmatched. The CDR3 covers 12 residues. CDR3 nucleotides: TGCAGCGTGAAGACAGGGCCCTACGAGCAGTACTTC. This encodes CSVKTGPYEQYF.